This TCR beta chain stems from a study of CXCR3-negative and CXCR3-positive naive CD8 T cells. Study-level background: For each library, about 1.5 +/- 0.3 million TRB reads were obtained, some 140 million in total. General study points: Researchers report that CXCR3-positive naive cells carry more hydrophobic TRB CDR3s than CXCR3-negative naive cells. Researchers reported similar TRBV-TRBJ usage in naive CXCR3-negative and CXCR3-positive cells, though memory differed.

As for this clonotype: The antigen is not known.

This CDR3 has 17 residues. Looked up from germline, CDR1 is SGHVS and CDR2 is FQNEAQ. Per CD8+ T cell subset, triplicate sorts of 300,000 cells each were done. The authors made the TRB cDNA libraries by 5' RACE using UMI labels. Reanalyzing the 5' RACE reads, TCRdb keeps one entry per CDR3 protein, without DNA. The sample includes 150,000 to 180,000 distinct CDR3 sequences. Material: naive CXCR3+ CD8+ T cells from blood. Subset here: CD45RO-CCR7+CD27+CD95- naive CD8+ T cells expressing CXCR3 (TNR3+). This TCR was sampled from a human donor in good health. Some clones in this sample may be carry-over from other donors' samples. The V and J genes are TRBV7-8 and TRBJ2-1; TCRdb's assignment of TRBD2 cannot be checked, as there is no DNA. This chain's CDR3 is CASSLDAFGLALNEQFF.